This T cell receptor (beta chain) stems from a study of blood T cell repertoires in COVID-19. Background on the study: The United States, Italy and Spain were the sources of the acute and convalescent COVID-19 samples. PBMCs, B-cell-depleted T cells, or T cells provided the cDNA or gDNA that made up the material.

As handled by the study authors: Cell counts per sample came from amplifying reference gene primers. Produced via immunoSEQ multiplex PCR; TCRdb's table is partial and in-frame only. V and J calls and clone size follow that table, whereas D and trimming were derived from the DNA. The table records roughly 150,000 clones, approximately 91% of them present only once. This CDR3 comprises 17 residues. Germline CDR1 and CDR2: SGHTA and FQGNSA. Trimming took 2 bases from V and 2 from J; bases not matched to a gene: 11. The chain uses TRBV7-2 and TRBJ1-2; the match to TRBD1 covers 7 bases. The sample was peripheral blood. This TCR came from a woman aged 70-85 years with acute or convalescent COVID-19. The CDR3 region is CASSLRAPQGLNYGYTF. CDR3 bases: TGTGCCAGCAGCTTAAGGGCCCCACAGGGGCTCAACTATGGCTACACCTTC.